The T cell receptor beta chain described here comes from a study of T cells in Graves' hyperthyroidism and ophthalmopathy. General observations from the study: Expanded thyroid clonotypes (above 0.001) were mostly also found in blood.

Fresh peripheral blood, about 9.6 ml, yielded the PBMCs. The V end lost 4 bases, the J end lost 0 bases, and 18 bases lay between the germline ends. The CDR3 is 18 residues long. Germline V gene lookup returns CDR1 SGHTA and CDR2 FQGNSA. The table lists this clonotype with many counts. Its antigen remains unidentified. From RNA transcripts, TCR beta CDR3 regions were amplified. The TCR CDR3 was amplified in a first-round RT-PCR using the HTBI primer set. TCRdb ran MiXCR on the multiplex PCR reads and lists one entry per CDR3 protein. The sample lists about 210,000 distinct CDR3 sequences, roughly 18% occurring once.

The source material was blood. This sequence joins TRBV7-2 and TRBJ2-2; D is undetermined. The receptor comes from a middle-aged man with Graves' hyperthyroidism. The CDR3 nucleotides are TGTGCCAGCAGCTGGCCCACCTATGCCACGGCGAACACCGGGGAGCTGTTTTTT. It specifies CASSWPTYATANTGELFF.